This record covers a single T cell receptor beta chain. Its antigen is as yet unknown. As defined, naive CD8 cells were CD45RO-negative and positively selected for CCR7, with terminally differentiated effector memory CD45RA+ cells excluded. This specimen belongs to a study of shared clonotypes between healthy human individuals. Study context: The study used three CD4 naive, three CD4 memory, two CD8 naive and one CD8 memory plate per donor. Overall study results and limits: Estimated clonotype richness was generally higher in naive than memory subsets. With several donors compared, roughly 5% of naive CD4 clonotypes were shared.

The ends were cut back, 4 bases at V and 2 bases at J, with 11 bases in the middle. Germline values: CDR1 MNHEY, CDR2 SVGAGI. CDR3 size: 14 residues. Clones were read by immunoSEQ multiplex PCR, and TCRdb kept only the in-frame ones, dropping some. The data hold approximately 2,000,000 clones, with about 93% observed a single time. The V gene is TRBV6-5, the J gene TRBJ2-5; no firm D call. Sequencing was carried out using naive CD8+ T cells from PBMCs. The sequence was obtained from a young man in good health. Some clones in this sample may be carry-over from other donors' samples. The CDR3: CASSLTGPQETQYF. In DNA, the CDR3 is TGTGCCAGCAGTTTAACGGGCCCGCAAGAGACCCAGTACTTC.